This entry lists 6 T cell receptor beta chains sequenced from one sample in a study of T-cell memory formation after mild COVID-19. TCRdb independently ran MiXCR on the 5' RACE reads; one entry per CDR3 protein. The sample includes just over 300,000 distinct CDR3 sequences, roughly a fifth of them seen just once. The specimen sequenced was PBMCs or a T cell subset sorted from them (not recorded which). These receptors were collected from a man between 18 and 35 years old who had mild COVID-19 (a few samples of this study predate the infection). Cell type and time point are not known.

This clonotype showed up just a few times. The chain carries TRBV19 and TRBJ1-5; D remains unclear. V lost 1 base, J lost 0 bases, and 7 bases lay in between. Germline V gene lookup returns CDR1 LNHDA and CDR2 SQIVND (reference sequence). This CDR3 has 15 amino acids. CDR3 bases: TGTGCCAGTAGTATAGGGACCGATAGCAATCAGCCCCAGCATTTT. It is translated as CASSIGTDSNQPQHF.

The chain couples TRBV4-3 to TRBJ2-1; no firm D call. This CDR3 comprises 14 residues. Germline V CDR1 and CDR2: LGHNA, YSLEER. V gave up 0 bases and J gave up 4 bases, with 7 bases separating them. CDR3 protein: CASSQDQWYNEQFF. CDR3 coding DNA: TGCGCCAGCAGCCAAGATCAGTGGTACAATGAGCAGTTCTTC.

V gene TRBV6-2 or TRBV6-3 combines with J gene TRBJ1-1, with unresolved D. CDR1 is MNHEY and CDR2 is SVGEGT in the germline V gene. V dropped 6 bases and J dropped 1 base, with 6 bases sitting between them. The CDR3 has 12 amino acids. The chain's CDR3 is CASRQRNTEAFF. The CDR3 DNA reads TGTGCCAGCAGACAACGGAACACTGAAGCTTTCTTT.

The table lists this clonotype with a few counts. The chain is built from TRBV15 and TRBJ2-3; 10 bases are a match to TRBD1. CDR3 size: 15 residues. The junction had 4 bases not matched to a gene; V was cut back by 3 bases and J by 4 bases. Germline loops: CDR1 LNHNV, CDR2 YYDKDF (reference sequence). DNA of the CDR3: TGTGCCACCAGCAGGGTGACAGGGGGCGCAGATACGCAGTATTTT. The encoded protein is CATSRVTGGADTQYF. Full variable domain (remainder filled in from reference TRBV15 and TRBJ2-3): DAMVIQNPRYQVTQFGKPVTLSCSQTLNHNVMYWYQQKSSQAPKLLFHYYDKDFNNEADTPDNFQSRRPNTSFCFLDIRSPGLGDTAMYLCATSRVTGGADTQYFGPGTRLTVL.

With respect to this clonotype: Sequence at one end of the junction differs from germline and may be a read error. CDR3 residues: CASSLSSYNKQFF. The DNA of the CDR3 is TGTGCCAGTAGCTTAAGCTCCTACAATAAGCAGTTCTTC. The chain has TRBV19 and TRBJ2-1; no clear D. The CDR3 consists of 13 residues. Germline CDR1 reads LNHDA; CDR2 reads SQIVND (reference sequence).

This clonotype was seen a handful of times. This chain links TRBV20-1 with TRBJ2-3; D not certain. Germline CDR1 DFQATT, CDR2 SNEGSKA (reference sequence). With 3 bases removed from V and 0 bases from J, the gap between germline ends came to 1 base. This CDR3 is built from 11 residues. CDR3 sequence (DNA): TGCAGTGCTAGGAGCACAGATACGCAGTATTTT. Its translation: CSARSTDTQYF.